A selection of T cell receptor beta chains follows, all from one sample in a study of T cell repertoires in cytomegalovirus infection. TCRdb reanalysed the reads using MiXCR and keeps one entry per CDR3 protein. This sample has around 740,000 distinct CDR3 sequences, with approximately 34% found just once. The sample taken for sequencing was PBMCs. These receptors were taken from a human donor in good health (CMV status not recorded). Some clones in this sample may be carry-over from other donors' samples. The CDR3 runs from the conserved cysteine through the conserved F or W. The D gene is left open where the match is weak. A row's size may be missing; if present it is once, few, many or a size class.

>few|NA|TRBV6-2/TRBV6-3|TRBJ1-5
CASSEGDGNQPQHF
>NA|NA|TRBV20-1|TRBJ1-5
CSARGQTGGGQPQHF
>NA|TRBD1|TRBV12-3/TRBV12-4|TRBJ1-1
CASRATGQGGTEAFF
>NA|NA|TRBV5-1|TRBJ2-3
CASSPTLTDTQYF
>NA|TRBD2|TRBV28|TRBJ2-1
CASSSRRLAGRGNEQFF
>NA|TRBD1|TRBV6-6|TRBJ1-6
CASSYSPLGTGVSPLHF
>few|NA|TRBV2|TRBJ1-3
CASGAGSGNTIYF
>many|NA|TRBV2|TRBJ2-3
CASSESTDTQYF
>NA|TRBD1|TRBV7-6|TRBJ1-4
CASSLTGTGATNEKLFF
>few|NA|TRBV5-1|TRBJ1-4
CASSLESYNEKLFF
>few|NA|TRBV6-1|TRBJ1-3
CASSTRAAGRAGNTIYF
>few|TRBD2|TRBV28|TRBJ2-6
CASSASGRALGANVLTF
>NA|NA|TRBV28|TRBJ1-5
CASRYFSNQPQHF
>NA|TRBD1|TRBV19|TRBJ1-3
CASNPGQGYTIYF
>NA|NA|TRBV14|TRBJ1-2
CASSQRPAGGYTF
>NA|NA|TRBV11-2|TRBJ2-1
CASSLEVQSGFVYNEQFF
>NA|NA|TRBV4-1|TRBJ2-5
CASSQDFQTQYF
>NA|TRBD1|TRBV20-1|TRBJ1-2
CSARETGANGYTF
>NA|NA|TRBV13|TRBJ1-2
CASSSDSYKGYTF
>few|TRBD2|TRBV6-5|TRBJ2-1
CAAGGYNEQFF
>NA|TRBD2|TRBV28|TRBJ2-2
CASLAGGPGELFF
>few|NA|TRBV6-6|TRBJ1-1
CASSYSNLNTEAFF
>few|NA|TRBV7-2|TRBJ2-2
CASSLPQGAGTGELFF
>many|NA|TRBV7-2|TRBJ2-1
CASSFDLNEQFF
>NA|TRBD1|TRBV7-9|TRBJ2-1
CASSPPGGQGASEQFF
>many|NA|TRBV7-8|TRBJ2-5
CASRRVDVETQYF
>NA|NA|TRBV19|TRBJ1-1
CASLQQRNTEAFF
>few|NA|TRBV27|TRBJ1-4
CASSLYTGPTNEKLFF
>NA|NA|TRBV28|TRBJ1-1
CDSSLWGNTEAFF
>NA|TRBD2|TRBV12-3/TRBV12-4|TRBJ2-1
CASRQIAGGVNEQFF
>NA|TRBD1|TRBV28|TRBJ2-5
CASSFRGRGRETQYF
>few|NA|TRBV6-4|TRBJ1-2
CASRDPTNYGYTF
>few|NA|TRBV19|TRBJ2-1
CASSVGGGEQFF
>once|NA|TRBV6-5|TRBJ1-1
CASSYASGNTEAFF
>NA|TRBD2|TRBV28|TRBJ2-3
CASSLLGGMTDTQYF
>NA|TRBD2|TRBV7-9|TRBJ2-5
CASSQTERTSGGAEETQYF
>NA|TRBD1|TRBV20-1|TRBJ1-1
CSADMDRTTEAFF
>few|NA|TRBV10-3|TRBJ2-1
CAIAGAPYNEQFF
>NA|TRBD1|TRBV28|TRBJ2-1
CASSVPGQVYNEQFF
>few|TRBD1|TRBV28|TRBJ1-6
CASRPQGWGSPLHF
>many|NA|TRBV7-8|TRBJ1-1
CASSLLTANTEAFF
>NA|TRBD1|TRBV20-1|TRBJ2-3
CSSNTGTGLTDTQYF
>NA|NA|TRBV29-1|TRBJ1-1
CSVLGGGNTEAFF
>few|NA|TRBV7-8|TRBJ2-3
CASSLEGREGYTQYF
>many|TRBD2|TRBV7-8|TRBJ2-7
CASSFGTSGGMYEQYF
>few|NA|TRBV12-3/TRBV12-4|TRBJ2-7
CASSSGTKNYEQYF
>NA|TRBD1|TRBV28|TRBJ1-5
CASSSPLGQGRDQPQHF
>NA|NA|TRBV12-5|TRBJ2-5
CASARQFQETQYF
>NA|NA|TRBV5-6|TRBJ2-7
CASSWGQPGEQCF
>few|NA|TRBV11-2|TRBJ1-4
CASSPGLGGNEKLFF
>NA|TRBD1|TRBV2|TRBJ2-7
CASRQGPNYEQYF
>NA|NA|TRBV27|TRBJ2-5
CASSSAGQKGETQYF
>few|NA|TRBV7-9|TRBJ1-2
CASSLGQPSEGYTF